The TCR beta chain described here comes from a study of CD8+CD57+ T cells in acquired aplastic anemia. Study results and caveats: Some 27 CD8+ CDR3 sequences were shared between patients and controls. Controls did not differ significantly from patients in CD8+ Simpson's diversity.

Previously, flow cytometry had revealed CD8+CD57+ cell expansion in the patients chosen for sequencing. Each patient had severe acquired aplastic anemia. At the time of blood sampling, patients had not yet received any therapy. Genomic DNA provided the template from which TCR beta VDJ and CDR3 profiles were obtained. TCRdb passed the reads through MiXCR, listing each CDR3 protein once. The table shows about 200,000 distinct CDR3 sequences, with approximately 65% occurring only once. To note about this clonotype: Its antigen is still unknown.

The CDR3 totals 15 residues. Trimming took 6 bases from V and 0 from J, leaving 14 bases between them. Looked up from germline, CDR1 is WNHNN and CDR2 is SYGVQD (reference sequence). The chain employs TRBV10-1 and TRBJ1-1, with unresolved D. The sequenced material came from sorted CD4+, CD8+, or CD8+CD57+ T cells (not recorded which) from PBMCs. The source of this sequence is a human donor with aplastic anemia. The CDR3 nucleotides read TGCGCCAGCAGGACTCTGAGAAAAATGAACACTGAAGCTTTCTTT. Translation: CASRTLRKMNTEAFF.